This is a list of T cell receptor beta chains from one sample in a study of T cell changes during pregnancy in multiple sclerosis. Assay used: immunoSEQ multiplex PCR; TCRdb lists only in-frame clones, some missing. The table lists 68,000 or so clones, 90% to 95% of them singletons. The input for sequencing was peripheral blood, taken in the second trimester of pregnancy. The source of these receptors is a female donor in good health, enrolled as a control in a pregnancy study. The CDR3 runs from the conserved cysteine through the conserved F or W. D genes are given only for firm matches. Size tells how often a clone was seen (once, few, many) or the class of an expanded clone, and some rows leave it out.

V	J	D	size	CDR3	DNA
TRBV6-4	TRBJ2-1	NA	once	CASSDSTGVSNEQFF	TGTGCCAGCAGTGACTCGACGGGAGTTTCCAATGAGCAGTTCTTC
TRBV6-4	TRBJ2-3	NA	NA	CASSGVSTDTQYF	TGTGCCAGCAGTGGCGTAAGCACAGATACGCAGTATTTT
TRBV21-1	TRBJ2-7	NA	NA	CASSKEMGTDLSYEQYF	TGTGCCAGCAGCAAAGAAATGGGGACAGACCTCTCCTACGAGCAGTACTTC
TRBV30	TRBJ1-1	NA	NA	CAWSAQVWGGAFF	TGTGCCTGGAGTGCCCAAGTATGGGGGGGGGCTTTCTTT
TRBV30	TRBJ1-4	NA	NA	CAWSIGLGGEKLFF	TGTGCCTGGAGTATCGGCCTCGGAGGTGAAAAACTGTTTTTT
TRBV18	TRBJ1-4	TRBD1	NA	CASSPDRDYEKLFF	TGTGCCAGCTCACCCGACAGGGATTATGAAAAACTGTTTTTT
TRBV29-1	TRBJ1-1	NA	NA	CSVEGGTTPTEAFF	TGCAGCGTTGAAGGTGGGACAACCCCCACTGAAGCTTTCTTT
TRBV10-3	TRBJ2-3	TRBD2	NA	CAIRGVLAGPPDTQYF	TGTGCCATCAGGGGAGTACTAGCGGGGCCTCCAGATACGCAGTATTTT
TRBV28	TRBJ1-1	NA	NA	CASSENENTEAFF	TGTGCCAGCAGTGAGAATGAGAACACTGAAGCTTTCTTT
TRBV7-2	TRBJ1-1	NA	NA	CASSSYRVGTEAFF	TGTGCCAGCAGCTCTTACAGGGTAGGGACTGAAGCTTTCTTT
TRBV27	TRBJ1-2	NA	NA	CASLFRGKEEHGYTF	TGTGCCAGCCTGTTCAGGGGAAAGGAGGAGCATGGCTACACCTTC
TRBV5-4	TRBJ2-1	TRBD2	NA	CASSLSGRASYNEQFF	TGTGCCAGCAGCTTAAGCGGGAGGGCCTCCTACAATGAGCAGTTCTTC
TRBV2	TRBJ2-3	NA	NA	CASSDRLGGTDTQYF	TGTGCCAGCAGTGACAGACTAGGAGGCACAGATACGCAGTATTTT
TRBV9	TRBJ2-3	NA	NA	CASSLSGGDTQYF	TGTGCCAGCAGCCTCTCGGGTGGGGATACGCAGTATTTT
TRBV6-5	TRBJ1-3	TRBD1	once	CASSYGTAGNTIYF	TGTGCCAGCAGTTACGGGACAGCTGGAAACACCATATATTTT
TRBV13	TRBJ1-2	TRBD1	NA	CASSFSGTGPKGYTF	TGTGCCAGCAGCTTTAGCGGGACAGGGCCTAAGGGCTACACCTTC
TRBV27	TRBJ2-2	TRBD1	once	CASTPGTGVTGELFF	TGTGCCAGCACCCCCGGGACAGGGGTTACCGGGGAGCTGTTTTTT
TRBV4-3	TRBJ1-1	NA	NA	CASSQDSTGTEAFF	TGCGCCAGCAGCCAAGATAGCACGGGTACTGAAGCTTTCTTT
TRBV6-4	TRBJ2-5	TRBD2	NA	CASSELAGAQETQYF	TGTGCCAGCAGTGAACTAGCGGGGGCACAAGAGACCCAGTACTTC
TRBV7-9	TRBJ1-1	TRBD1	NA	CASSSPDRAFMNTEAFF	TGTGCCAGCAGCTCCCCCGACAGGGCCTTCATGAACACTGAAGCTTTCTTT
TRBV4-1	TRBJ1-1	TRBD1	NA	CASSPGQGDTEAFF	TGCGCCAGCAGCCCCGGACAGGGGGACACTGAAGCTTTCTTT
TRBV7-9	TRBJ1-4	TRBD1	NA	CASSQNRGSREKLFF	TGTGCCAGCAGCCAGAACAGGGGCAGCCGTGAAAAACTGTTTTTT